The clone carrying this TCR beta chain was seen only once. As processed by the authors: Counts of nucleated cells, estimated from reference gene primer amplification, were obtained. Clones were read by immunoSEQ multiplex PCR, and TCRdb kept only the in-frame ones, dropping some. The DNA was the basis for D and trimming; V, J and clone size are from that table. The sample records 110,000 to 150,000 clones, 79% being singletons. The data stem from a study of blood T cell repertoires in COVID-19. Background on the study: Sample material is recorded as cDNA or gDNA derived from T cells, B-cell-depleted T cells, or PBMCs.

This CDR3 is built from 13 residues. Trimming stripped 4 bases from V and 4 bases from J, with 10 bases between. Germline V CDR1 and CDR2: SQVTM, ANQGSEA. The rearrangement uses TRBV29-1 and TRBJ1-4; D is perhaps TRBD1 (5 bases). The sample taken for sequencing was peripheral blood. The clonotype was recovered from a man in his sixties with acute or convalescent COVID-19. CDR3 sequence reads: CSVGGVYNEKLFF. The CDR3 DNA reads TGCAGCGTTGGGGGCGTTTATAATGAAAAACTGTTTTTT. Full variable domain (remainder filled in from reference TRBV29-1 and TRBJ1-4): SAVISQKPSRDICQRGTSLTIQCQVDSQVTMMFWYRQQPGQSLTLIATANQGSEATYESGFVIDKFPISRPNLTFSTLTVSNMSPEDSSIYLCSVGGVYNEKLFFGSGTQLSVL.